This T cell receptor (beta chain) was observed in a study of cytomegalovirus exposure and HLA in healthy donors. Points from the study as a whole: Some TCR beta chains (more than 150 of them) were listed as cytomegalovirus-associated.

The CDR3 covers 16 residues. The V end was cut by 6 bases, the J end by 6 bases, with 23 bases between. CDR1 is MNHEY and CDR2 is SMNVEV in the germline V gene (reference sequence). The donors were in the approximately 120-subject validation cohort; that cohort was separate from the approximately 670-subject first cohort. Comment on this clone: Its specificity is unknown.

Repertoires were generated with immunoSEQ multiplex PCR, while TCRdb's copy carries only in-frame clones and drops some. The sample includes roughly 60,000 clones, around 95% seen only once; the top ten take under 6.5%. This clonotype originated in a woman aged 18-29 years in good health and CMV-seropositive. The J gene is TRBJ1-2, the V gene TRBV27; TRBD1 might be the D (5 bases). The specimen was PBMCs. The CDR3 sequence: CASSDRSGSEVDGYTF. The CDR3 nucleotides are TGTGCCAGCAGCGACCGGTCAGGGTCGGAAGTTGATGGCTACACCTTC.